This paragraph covers one T cell receptor beta chain sequence. The antigen this receptor binds is unknown. Base-call qualities are not available, and no considerably larger clone is one nucleotide away. TCRbeta CDR3 regions were amplified from genomic DNA by means of the immunoSEQ Assay, a bias-controlled multiplex PCR. The published analysis was carried out like this. Within the assay, amplification of reference gene primers was used to estimate how many nucleated cells each sample contained. Sequence reads were collapsed and filtered to measure the absolute abundance of every unique TCRbeta CDR3 rearrangement. For each sample, productive Simpson clonality was calculated as the square root of Simpson's diversity index across productive rearrangements. This immuneACCESS table, as held by TCRdb, lists in-frame sequences with V and J called but not all clones. Of the missing ones, under half trace to an unresolved V gene in checked studies; the others have no known cause. V and J calls and clone size are as listed in that table; D and trimming were resolved from the DNA. This sample is represented by over 100,000 clones; approximately 84% of them were singletons. Approximately 1.5% of the sample comes from the top ten.

These data originate in a study of blood T cell repertoires in COVID-19 (dated by TCRdb to 2018 to 2021). About the study as a whole: Collaborator samples came from the United States, Italy and Spain and covered acute and convalescent phases of COVID-19. A freely available public database, intended as a resource for researchers studying the immune response to SARS-CoV-2, is where the repertoires were released. Samples came from the ongoing ImmuneRACE study (first 160 participants) plus 1,254 subjects from 6 global collaborators. Where available, HLA class I and class II types were taken from metadata supplied by the sample provider and were not determined by assay-based typing. Subjects who had been exposed to COVID-19, were actively infected with it, or had recovered from it provided the deeply sampled blood TCRbeta repertoires that made up the dataset. Sample metadata almost always included a de-identified subject ID, COVID-19 status, age in years and sex. The material from the prospective study consisted of cDNA or gDNA derived from T cells, B-cell-depleted T cells, or PBMCs. On the study overall, not on this receptor specifically: Clinical and demographic metadata were provided uncurated, with the amount varying by source and participant.

Whole blood was collected in K2EDTA tubes by collaborating institutions according to the institutions' own protocols. For TCRbeta analysis, collaborators shipped samples in one of three forms: frozen whole blood, isolated PBMCs, or DNA extracted from either of those sample types. Measured from the cysteine to the phenylalanine, the CDR3 is 16 residues long. The sequence is cut down to CDR3 DNA, 48 bases in frame from base 1. V gives up 4 bases and J gives up 0 bases, and the segment between their germline ends measures 15 bases. CDR1 SGHRS and CDR2 YFSETQ are derived from the germline V gene. In this chain, TRBV5-1 is recombined with TRBJ2-3; no confident D gene assignment can be made. The sequenced sample consisted of peripheral blood. The clonotype was recovered from a man aged 40-49 years with acute or convalescent COVID-19. This receptor has the CDR3 CASSPGAFSSTDTQYF. The nucleotide sequence is TGCGCCAGCAGCCCTGGAGCATTCTCTAGCACAGATACGCAGTATTTT.